This T cell receptor beta chain was retrieved from a study of T cell responses to AZD1222 COVID-19 vaccine (dated by TCRdb to the early 2020s). Study-wide context: A total of about 230 trial participants underwent TCR sequencing, of whom about 200 received two doses of AZD1222 and some 25 received two doses of the MenACWY control vaccine. Enrollment into the trials was organized by age into subgroups of 18-55, 56-69 and 70-plus years, and those subgroups contained roughly 150, 30 and 60 TCR-sequenced participants, respectively.

The CDR3 regions of human TCRbeta chains were analyzed by immunosequencing. The authors' analysis ran thus. TCRs in the repertoires were matched against a reference library of SARS-CoV-2-specific TCRs that had been generated with the MIRA antigen-specificity platform. Breadth was defined as the fraction of unique TCRs that were SARS-CoV-2-associated. Depth was defined as the fraction of total T cells that were SARS-CoV-2-associated. Using the MIRA data, each spike-specific TCR was mapped to the spike region that the TCR reacts to and placed in a CD4 or CD8 class. Log10-transformed breadth and depth values were compared by one-way ANOVA with Sidak's multiple comparisons tests. The clones in this table, taken by TCRdb from immuneACCESS, are in-frame only. Not every clone is retained; where verified, under half of the shortfall comes from an unresolved V gene, and the cause of the rest is unknown. That table gives V, J and clone size, and the DNA gave D and trimming. This sample holds tens of thousands of clones; 60% to 85% were observed only once. The ten top clones hold less than 4.5% of the sample.

V and J are trimmed by 5 bases and 8 bases, and the gene matches miss 2 bases of the junction. The CDR3 starts with the cysteine, ends with the phenylalanine, and has 11 residues. The DNA shown is the 33-base CDR3, in frame from base 1. The time point label for this specimen denotes: about 28 days (+/-7) after the second vaccine dose. AZD1222 recipients with second doses at about 4 weeks or about 12 weeks were pooled, because spike-specific TCR depth and breadth did not differ between schedules. The vaccinee samples were drawn from two UK trials, COV001 and COV002, one of which was a single-blind randomized controlled phase 2/3 trial testing AZD1222 (ChAdOx1 nCoV-19) in healthy adults. For TCRbeta chain sequencing, PBMC samples from trial participants were taken at day 0 and at day 28 after the second dose. Here is what the overall study found, with its caveats: Most participants were white British and females outnumbered males, and the authors suggested that clonal diversity may have been underestimated. Epitopes outside the regions mutated in the B.1.351 and B.1.1.7 variants were reportedly recognized by nearly half of the unique spike-specific TCRs. Because no samples from the day 14 peak response were available, repertoires could be characterized only after the peak T cell response. The 56-69-year group was small, and its depth increase did not reach significance, likely because of low power. Conclusions about previously exposed vaccinees are limited, since just five or six AZD1222 recipients were seropositive for SARS-CoV-2 at baseline. After two AZD1222 doses, spike-specific TCR breadth and depth were significantly higher than at day 0 and than in MenACWY recipients. Vaccine-associated CD4 TCRs spanned the whole spike protein, with dominant responses in regions 160-218 and 743-854.

On this clone: It has no known antigen specificity. Per-base quality was not reported, and no clone a single base away is much larger than it.

The sequence is built from TRBV12-3 or TRBV12-4 and TRBJ1-2; TRBD1 matches 7 bases in the middle. This specimen was peripheral blood, taken 28 days after the second AZD1222 dose. The TCR sequence derives from an adult who received the AZD1222 COVID-19 vaccine. The CDR3 in this case is CASSRGLGYTF. The DNA is TGTGCCAGCAGTAGGGGGCTCGGCTACACCTTC.